The present T cell receptor beta chain was sequenced within a study of T cells in Graves' hyperthyroidism and ophthalmopathy. V was pared by 2 bases and J by 6 bases, with 3 bases of the junction left unmatched. The CDR3 loop spans 13 amino acids. Regions amplified from RNA transcripts were the TCR beta CDR3 regions. HTBI primers were used for first-round RT-PCR of the TCR CDR3. A single record per CDR3 protein comes from TCRdb applying MiXCR to the multiplex PCR reads. The sample yields 500,000 to 650,000 distinct CDR3 sequences, around 43% seen once. On this clonotype itself: Its target is unknown.

Whole-study findings and limits: Most clonotypes that expanded in the thyroid above 0.001 also showed up in blood. Ophthalmopathy prediction by the model preceded onset by a median about 6.5 months.

The TCR sequence derives from an adult woman with Graves' disease, either hyperthyroidism or ophthalmopathy (not recorded which). The chain has TRBV12-3 or TRBV12-4 and TRBJ2-7; 8 nucleotides agree with TRBD1. Sequencing input: peripheral blood or thyroid tissue (not recorded which). CDR3 amino acids: CASSLNTGGEQYF. CDR3 nucleotides: TGTGCCAGCAGTTTAAACACAGGGGGCGAGCAGTACTTC.